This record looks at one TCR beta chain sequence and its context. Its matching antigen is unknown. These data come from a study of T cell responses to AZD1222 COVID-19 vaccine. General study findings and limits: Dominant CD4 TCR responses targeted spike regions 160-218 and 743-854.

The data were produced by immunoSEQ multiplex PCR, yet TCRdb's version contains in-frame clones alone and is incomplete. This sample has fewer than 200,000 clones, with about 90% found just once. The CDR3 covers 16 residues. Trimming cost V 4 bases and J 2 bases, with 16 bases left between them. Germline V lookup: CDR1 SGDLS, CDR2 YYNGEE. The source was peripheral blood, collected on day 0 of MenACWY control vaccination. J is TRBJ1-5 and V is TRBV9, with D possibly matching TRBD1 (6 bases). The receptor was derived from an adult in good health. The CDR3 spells CASSSQGNTGNQPQHF. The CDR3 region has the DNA TGTGCCAGCAGCTCCCAGGGGAACACAGGCAATCAGCCCCAGCATTTT.